This T cell receptor (beta chain) appears in the sequencing data of a study of PD-1 blockade in classical Hodgkin lymphoma. About the study: Treatment was intravenous nivolumab, 3 mg/kg every 2 weeks, until progression.

The CDR3 has 15 amino acids. V lost 5 bases and J lost 5; bases outside the gene matches: 6. Germline V CDR1 and CDR2: MDHEN, SYDVKM. As to time point: cycle 4 day 1 (C4D1), after five to seven weeks of nivolumab. All trial patients relapsed after autologous stem cell transplantation. Magnetic negative selection was used to purify CD4+ T cells from thawed PBMCs. Using immunoSEQ multiplex PCR, the repertoire was profiled, and TCRdb retains in-frame clones only, with some absent. The data contain approximately 20,000 clones, over 80% of them singletons. The source of this sequence is a human donor with classical Hodgkin lymphoma. The material sequenced was CD4+ T cells from blood, taken before the fourth cycle of nivolumab. The chain is built from TRBV28 and TRBJ1-4; 9 nucleotides agree with TRBD1. DNA of the CDR3: TGTGCCAGCAGTATGCTGACAGGGGGAAATGAAAAACTGTTTTTT. This codes for CASSMLTGGNEKLFF.